Listed here is a single T cell receptor (beta chain). The sample is drawn from a study of blood T cell repertoires in COVID-19. Study-level information: From the United States, Italy and Spain came samples of acute and convalescent COVID-19. Sources were T cells, B-cell-depleted T cells, or PBMCs; the material itself was cDNA or gDNA.

The V and J ends lost 4 bases and 0 bases, in that order; junction bases with no gene match: 0. CDR1 and CDR2 (germline): SQVTM, ANQGSEA. The CDR3 totals 13 residues. Some clones are missing from TCRdb's copy, which holds only in-frame ones; the method was immunoSEQ multiplex PCR. The sample lists 210,000 or so clones, roughly 90% occurring once. V is TRBV29-1 and J is TRBJ2-1, with 7 bases that match TRBD2. The sequenced material came from peripheral blood. This sequence originates from a man aged 50 to 59 with acute or convalescent COVID-19. Written as DNA, the CDR3 is TGCAGCGTTGGGGACTACTCCTACAATGAGCAGTTCTTC. It is translated as CSVGDYSYNEQFF.